Shown below are 22 T cell receptor beta chains from a single sample sequenced in a study of blood T cell repertoires in COVID-19. Clones were read by immunoSEQ multiplex PCR, and TCRdb kept only the in-frame ones, dropping some. The sample has roughly 420,000 clones; around 89% are singletons. The sample comprised PBMCs or T cells enriched from blood (not recorded which). These receptor sequences come from a woman in her twenties or thirties with acute COVID-19.

The V and J genes are TRBV7-9 and TRBJ2-1; tentatively, D is TRBD2 (7 bases). V lost 0 bases and J 5 bases, leaving 17 bases between the germline ends. CDR1 SEHNR and CDR2 FQNEAQ come from the germline V gene (reference sequence). The CDR3 extends over 17 amino acids. In nucleotides, the CDR3 is TGTGCCAGCAGCTTAGCGAAGGGGGGAGGGACCCACAATGAGCAGTTCTTC. Its translation: CASSLAKGGGTHNEQFF.

The gene calls are TRBV6-5 and TRBJ2-7; D is perhaps TRBD2 (5 bases). Trimming removed 10 bases at V and 4 bases at J, with 20 bases between. Germline V gene data show CDR1 as MNHEY and CDR2 as SVGAGI. The CDR3 has 14 amino acids. The CDR3 region has the DNA TGTGCCACCCGGGATGAGGGCCTTATATACGAGCAGTACTTC. This encodes CATRDEGLIYEQYF.

J is TRBJ2-3 and V is TRBV29-1; 7 nucleotides match TRBD1. Germline loops: CDR1 SQVTM, CDR2 ANQGSEA. This CDR3 comprises 14 residues. J lost 1 base, V lost 5 bases, and 6 bases had no gene match. The CDR3 nucleotides are TGCAGCGTTTTAGGGGGCATCGGCACAGATACGCAGTATTTT. Its protein product is CSVLGGIGTDTQYF.

The table lists this clone with a few counts. Other DNA sequences in this specimen translate into the identical CDR3. CDR3 residues: CAWGDRNTEAFF. The CDR3 DNA sequence: TGTGCCTGGGGGGACAGAAACACTGAAGCTTTCTTT. This chain connects TRBV30 to TRBJ1-1, with 7 positions matching TRBD1. The CDR3 totals 12 residues. Losses at the gene ends were 5 bases for V and 2 bases for J; bases not matched to a gene: 2. Germline lookup yields CDR1 GTSNPN and CDR2 SVGIG (reference sequence).

V usage is TRBV9 and J usage is TRBJ1-2; 9 nucleotides match TRBD1. J lost 2 bases, V lost 4 bases, and 9 bases had no gene match. This CDR3 contains 16 residues. Germline V gives CDR1 SGDLS, CDR2 YYNGEE. The CDR3 here is CASSSRTGAFNYGYTF. CDR3 DNA sequence: TGTGCCAGCAGCTCACGGACAGGGGCTTTCAACTATGGCTACACCTTC.

Here the CDR3 reads CATSRGLAGGQGDTQYF. Written as DNA, the CDR3 is TGTGCCACCAGCAGAGGGCTAGCGGGGGGGCAGGGAGATACGCAGTATTTT. V usage is TRBV15 and J usage is TRBJ2-3, with TRBD2 matching 12 bases. With V trimmed by 1 base and J by 5 bases, 7 bases remained unmatched. The CDR3 has 17 residues. Germline V CDR1 and CDR2: LNHNV, YYDKDF (reference sequence).

This chain connects TRBV7-3 to TRBJ2-1; 8 nucleotides match TRBD2. The CDR3 spans 14 residues. The V and J ends lost 3 bases and 5 bases, in that order; junction bases with no gene match: 3. CDR1 and CDR2 (germline): SGHTA, FQGTGA. CDR3 protein: CASSFGGVNNEQFF. For the CDR3, the DNA is TGTGCCAGCAGCTTCGGGGGGGTGAACAATGAGCAGTTCTTC.

CDR3 residues: CASSLAGGSTNEKLFF. The CDR3 nucleotides are TGCGCCAGCAGCTTGGCAGGGGGATCAACTAATGAAAAACTGTTTTTT. This chain uses TRBV5-1 with TRBJ1-4; 7 bases are shared with TRBD1. Trimming at V came to 0 bases and at J to 0 bases, leaving 2 bases not matched to a gene. Looked up from germline, CDR1 is SGHRS and CDR2 is YFSETQ. CDR3 length equals 16 residues.

V gene TRBV27 combines with J gene TRBJ1-2; 8 bases are shared with TRBD1. The trim removed 8 bases at V and 8 bases at J, leaving 19 bases unmatched. This CDR3 has 16 residues. Germline V gives CDR1 MNHEY, CDR2 SMNVEV (reference sequence). CDR3 DNA: TGTGCCAGCCTAAAACTGTCAGGGGGCGCGGGGCCAGGCTACACCTTC. It specifies CASLKLSGGAGPGYTF.

The gene calls are TRBV2 and TRBJ1-6; TRBD1 is a possible D gene (6 bases). The germline CDR1 and CDR2 sequences are SNHLY and FYNNEI. The CDR3 covers 14 residues. Trimming removed 8 bases at V and 9 bases at J, with 17 bases between. CDR3 DNA: TGTGCCAGCGATAGGAACAGGGACACTTCACCCCTCCACTTT. This gives the protein CASDRNRDTSPLHF.

This chain uses TRBV5-1 with TRBJ2-3, with D tentatively TRBD1 (5 bases). Trimming stripped 0 bases from V and 6 bases from J, with 14 bases between. There are 15 residues in the CDR3. Germline V lookup: CDR1 SGHRS, CDR2 YFSETQ. In nucleotides, the CDR3 is TGCGCCAGCAGCTTGGAGATATTTGGGGCGGATACGCAGTATTTT. It encodes CASSLEIFGADTQYF.

Comment on this clone: The sample has other DNA sequences that encode this CDR3 too. The chain joins TRBV18 to TRBJ1-5; D remains ambiguous. The CDR3 consists of 14 residues. The germline V gene has CDR1 KGHSH and CDR2 LQKENI. Trimming pared 3 bases from V and 4 bases from J, leaving 10 bases between. Here the CDR3 reads CASSPPGQNQPQHF. In DNA form, the CDR3 reads TGTGCCAGCTCACCCCCCGGTCAAAATCAGCCCCAGCATTTT.

The chain recombines TRBV25-1 with TRBJ2-1; TRBD1 might be the D (6 bases). Germline CDR1 MGHDK, CDR2 SYGVNS. Trimming cost V 6 bases and J 2 bases, with 8 bases left between them. The CDR3 sequence is 13 residues long. The DNA for the CDR3 is TGTGCCAGCAGAGAGGGGGCCTACAATGAGCAGTTCTTC. Translation: CASREGAYNEQFF.

This chain uses TRBV28 with TRBJ2-1; TRBD2 agrees at 7 bases. This CDR3 is 16 amino acids long. Germline CDR1 and CDR2: MDHEN and SYDVKM. Trimming took 6 bases from V and 1 from J; bases not matched to a gene: 9. The CDR3 nucleotides read TGTGCCAGCAGCGCCAGCGGGGCAGTATCCTACAATGAGCAGTTCTTC. This encodes CASSASGAVSYNEQFF.

This chain uses TRBV28 with TRBJ1-6; D call uncertain. Germline loops: CDR1 MDHEN, CDR2 SYDVKM. The CDR3 loop spans 15 amino acids. The ends were cut back, 6 bases at V and 8 bases at J, with 17 bases in the middle. The CDR3 DNA sequence: TGTGCCAGCAGACGGAGCGAGGGAAGGTATTCACCCCTCCACTTT. This gives the protein CASRRSEGRYSPLHF. The full variable domain, completed using reference TRBV28 and TRBJ1-6, is DVKVTQSSRYLVKRTGEKVFLECVQDMDHENMFWYRQDPGLGLRLIYFSYDVKMKEKGDIPEGYSVSREKKERFSLILESASTNQTSMYLCASRRSEGRYSPLHFGNGTRLTVT.

The rearrangement uses TRBV3-1 (or the pseudogene TRBV3-2) and TRBJ2-1, with 10 bases aligning to TRBD2. The junction had 9 bases not matched to a gene; V was cut back by 4 bases and J by 6 bases. Per germline, CDR1 LGHDT and CDR2 YNNKEL (reference sequence). CDR3 length: 16 amino acids. The CDR3 sequence is CASSPESGGASNEQFF. CDR3 DNA sequence: TGTGCCAGCAGCCCCGAGAGCGGGGGGGCTTCCAATGAGCAGTTCTTC.

This clone was seen a handful of times. The chain couples TRBV5-1 to TRBJ2-1; TRBD2 agrees at 10 bases. CDR1 and CDR2 (germline): SGHRS, YFSETQ. The CDR3 loop spans 13 amino acids. Unmatched junction bases numbered 0, after V lost 2 bases and J lost 7 bases. CDR3 DNA sequence: TGCGCCAGCAGCTTTAGCGGGGGGAATGAGCAGTTCTTC. It yields the protein CASSFSGGNEQFF. Full variable domain (missing parts from reference TRBV5-1 and TRBJ2-1): KAGVTQTPRYLIKTRGQQVTLSCSPISGHRSVSWYQQTPGQGLQFLFEYFSETQRNKGNFPGRFSGRQFSNSRSEMNVSTLELGDSALYLCASSFSGGNEQFFGPGTRLTVL.

This clone showed up many times. This chain joins TRBV4-1 and TRBJ2-5; 7 bases match TRBD1. The CDR3 runs 13 residues. The V segment lost 4 bases and the J segment 6 bases; nucleotides outside the gene matches: 5. The germline V gene has CDR1 MGHRA and CDR2 YSYEKL. CDR3 nucleotide sequence: TGCGCCAGCAGCCTAGACAGGGAACAGACCCAGTACTTC. Its protein product is CASSLDREQTQYF.

This clone was seen once. This sequence joins TRBV30 and TRBJ2-6; maybe TRBD1 (5 bases). V lost 3 bases and J 0 bases, leaving 9 bases between the germline ends. Germline CDR1 reads GTSNPN; CDR2 reads SVGIG (reference sequence). This CDR3 has 15 amino acids. CDR3 in DNA: TGTGCCTGGAGCCGACAGAACTCTGGGGCCAACGTCCTGACTTTC. Its translation: CAWSRQNSGANVLTF.

This chain connects TRBV10-3 to TRBJ1-1, with D unresolved. Per germline, CDR1 ENHRY and CDR2 SYGVKD. Trimming pared 2 bases from V and 3 bases from J, leaving 7 bases between. CDR3 length equals 13 residues. The CDR3 bases are TGTGCCATCAGTGAGAACGGGGACACTGAAGCTTTCTTT. Its protein product is CAISENGDTEAFF.

Notes on this clone: The same CDR3 can be traced to other DNA sequences in this sample. V gene TRBV10-3 combines with J gene TRBJ1-5; maybe TRBD1 (6 bases). This CDR3 region has 14 residues. V was cut by 0 bases and J by 4 bases, with 7 bases left in between. Germline assignment: CDR1 ENHRY and CDR2 SYGVKD. This chain's CDR3 is CAISESQGNQPQHF. CDR3 DNA sequence: TGTGCCATCAGTGAGTCGCAGGGGAATCAGCCCCAGCATTTT.

The V call is TRBV6-5, the J call TRBJ1-2; 7 nucleotides match TRBD1. From germline, CDR1 is MNHEY and CDR2 SVGAGI. J lost 8 bases, V lost 5 bases, and 5 bases had no gene match. The CDR3 totals 12 residues. CDR3 nucleotides: TGTGCCAGCAGTAACAGGGGTCGGGGCTACACCTTC. Its protein is CASSNRGRGYTF.